What follows is one T cell receptor beta chain and its context. Antigen unknown. Study results and caveats: The TCR gene usage of tumor memory CD4+ T cells clustered together with blood and lymph node memory CD4+ cells and with lymph node naive CD4+ cells.

One entry per CDR3 protein results from TCRdb running MiXCR on the 5' RACE reads. The sample holds some 57,000 distinct CDR3 sequences, roughly 17% seen once. V dropped 3 bases and J dropped 14 bases, with 10 bases sitting between them. The CDR3 has 11 amino acids. Germline V gives CDR1 LGHNA, CDR2 YSLEER. Source material: naive CD4+ T cells sorted from blood. Subset: naive CD4+ T cells, CD4+CD45RA+CD25-. The V gene is TRBV4-3, the J gene TRBJ1-4; D call uncertain. The receptor was derived from a female donor with breast cancer. DNA for the CDR3: TGCGCCAGCAGCCAGGGATATTGGCTGTTTTTT. Its translation: CASSQGYWLFF.